This passage covers 7 T cell receptor beta chains from one sample sequenced in a study of human T cells and chemical hapten exposure. Specified time point: pre-sensitization, week 0. The treatment denotes: therapeutic diphenylcyclopropenone sensitization with weekly scalp DPC. TCRdb reprocessed the RACE reads with MiXCR, giving one entry per CDR3 protein. Of fewer than 350,000 distinct CDR3 sequences in the sample, around 7.7% were seen once. Material: whole blood, obtained in connection with sensitization to the hapten diphenylcyclopropenone (DPC). Every receptor here comes from a man between 18 and 35 years old with alopecia areata. Some clones in this sample may be carry-over from other donors' samples.

The chain uses TRBV18 and TRBJ2-5; the D gene is possibly TRBD1 (6 bases). CDR1 and CDR2 (germline): KGHSH, LQKENI. The CDR3 sequence is 14 residues long. V lost 1 base, J lost 4 bases, and 10 bases lay in between. The CDR3: CASSPRQGRETQYF. CDR3 sequence (DNA): TGTGCCAGCTCACCACGTCAGGGGCGAGAGACCCAGTACTTC.

The CDR3 nucleotides are TGCAGTGCTAGAGTTGGCCGGATTAGATATGGCTACACCTTC. It translates to CSARVGRIRYGYTF. The rearrangement links TRBV20-1 to TRBJ1-2; D ambiguous. CDR1 and CDR2 from the germline V gene are DFQATT and SNEGSKA (reference sequence). CDR3 size: 14 residues. Trimming took off 1 base at V and 5 bases at J, with 14 bases between the two ends.

This clonotype was counted at least ten times. J is TRBJ1-1 and V is TRBV7-9; D gene ambiguous. CDR1 is SEHNR and CDR2 is FQNEAQ in the germline V gene (reference sequence). This CDR3 has 13 residues. V was pared by 1 base and J by 4 bases, with 7 bases between. In DNA, the CDR3 is TGTGCCAGCAGCTTAGGGACGAGCACTGAAGCTTTCTTT. Amino acids: CASSLGTSTEAFF.

V is TRBV12-3 or TRBV12-4 and J is TRBJ1-1, with 7 positions matching TRBD1. The trim removed 5 bases at V and 0 bases at J, leaving 12 bases unmatched. This CDR3 comprises 17 residues. The CDR3 DNA is TGTGCCAGCAGTCCAAGGACAGGAGGGTTCATGAACACTGAAGCTTTCTTT. It is translated as CASSPRTGGFMNTEAFF.

The genes are TRBV11-2 and TRBJ1-1; D gene uncertain. CDR1 is SGHAT and CDR2 is FQNNGV in the germline V gene. The CDR3 totals 15 residues. Trimming removed 3 bases at V and 0 bases at J, with 11 bases between. The CDR3 DNA is TGTGCCAGCAGCTTCTCCGGGCAGATGAACACTGAAGCTTTCTTT. It codes for CASSFSGQMNTEAFF.

This clonotype appeared a few times. This sequence joins TRBV7-9 and TRBJ1-5, with 7 nucleotides matching TRBD1. CDR1 and CDR2 from the germline V gene are SEHNR and FQNEAQ (reference sequence). The V gene end was trimmed by 5 bases and the J gene end by 2 bases; junction bases not matched to a gene: 6. The CDR3 spans 15 residues. In nucleotides, the CDR3 is TGTGCCAGCAGCCCGACAGGGTCAGGCAATCAGCCCCAGCATTTT. Its protein product is CASSPTGSGNQPQHF.

This clonotype was picked up a small number of times. The chain links TRBV7-2 to TRBJ1-6; tentatively, D is TRBD1 (5 bases). Germline loops: CDR1 SGHTA, CDR2 FQGNSA. Trimming took 4 bases from V and 5 from J, leaving 12 bases between them. This CDR3 has 15 residues. The CDR3 loop reads CASSWGGSNNSPLHF. The CDR3 region has the DNA TGTGCCAGCAGCTGGGGGGGTTCAAATAATTCACCCCTCCACTTT.